The rows below give T cell receptor beta chains drawn from one sample of a study of blood T cell repertoires in COVID-19. Sequencing was performed with immunoSEQ multiplex PCR; in TCRdb, only in-frame clones are kept and a portion is missing. The repertoire holds approximately 230,000 clones, with 88% as singletons. The sample consisted of peripheral blood. The receptors shown here come from a woman aged 30 to 39 with COVID-19, enrolled during active disease. Both conserved end residues are part of each CDR3. A D gene is named only where the DNA matches it firmly. For some rows the clone size is stated as once, few or many, or as a class when expanded; others skip it.

size: -; V: TRBV28; J: TRBJ2-3; D: -; DNA: TGTGCCAGCAGTTTACCGGCCGGGAGCAGCACAGATACGCAGTATTTT; CDR3: CASSLPAGSSTDTQYF
size: -; V: TRBV6-2/TRBV6-3; J: TRBJ2-5; D: -; DNA: TGTGCCAGCAGTTACAAACCGGGACTGAAGGACACGGAGACCCAGTACTTC; CDR3: CASSYKPGLKDTETQYF
size: -; V: TRBV24-1; J: TRBJ2-3; D: TRBD1; DNA: TGTGCCACCAGTGCCGCCGGACAGGCCACCCCAGATACGCAGTATTTT; CDR3: CATSAAGQATPDTQYF
size: -; V: TRBV2; J: TRBJ2-1; D: TRBD1; DNA: TGTGCCAGCAGAGCCGGGACAGGGGCGGGCAATGAGCAGTTCTTC; CDR3: CASRAGTGAGNEQFF
size: -; V: TRBV19; J: TRBJ2-1; D: -; DNA: TGTGCCAGTAAGGGCACCAATAGCGGCTACAATGAGCAGTTCTTC; CDR3: CASKGTNSGYNEQFF
size: -; V: TRBV5-1; J: TRBJ2-3; D: TRBD2; DNA: TGCGCCAGCAGACTAGCGGGGGGCACAGATACGCAGTATTTT; CDR3: CASRLAGGTDTQYF
size: -; V: TRBV5-4; J: TRBJ1-4; D: -; DNA: TGTGCCAGCAGCCCCCAGCCCTGGCCAGGTGAAAAACTGTTTTTT; CDR3: CASSPQPWPGEKLFF
size: -; V: TRBV2; J: TRBJ2-1; D: TRBD1; DNA: TGTGCCAGCAGGACAGGGGTCTGGCCCAATGAGCAGTTCTTC; CDR3: CASRTGVWPNEQFF
size: -; V: TRBV4-2; J: TRBJ1-2; D: -; DNA: TGTGCCAGCAGCCAAGGGGAGAGACGGTCGGGCTACACCTTC; CDR3: CASSQGERRSGYTF
size: -; V: TRBV3-1/TRBV3-2; J: TRBJ2-5; D: TRBD1; DNA: TGTGCCAGCAGCCAATGGGGAGACAGGGTTATGCGAGAGACCCAGTACTTC; CDR3: CASSQWGDRVMRETQYF
size: -; V: TRBV4-3; J: TRBJ2-1; D: -; DNA: TGCGCCAGCAGCCAAGGGCACAGTCTCTATTACAATGAGCAGTTCTTC; CDR3: CASSQGHSLYYNEQFF
size: few; V: TRBV6-2/TRBV6-3; J: TRBJ2-1; D: -; DNA: TGTGCCAGCAGTTATCCAGGGGAGCGAGGTGAGCAGTTCTTC; CDR3: CASSYPGERGEQFF
size: -; V: TRBV19; J: TRBJ1-2; D: -; DNA: TGTGCCAGTTTCCAGACAGGCCTCTATGGCTACACCTTC; CDR3: CASFQTGLYGYTF
size: -; V: TRBV3-1/TRBV3-2; J: TRBJ1-6; D: -; DNA: TGTGCCAGCAGCCCTTACAGGGACGGAAATTCACCCCTCCACTTT; CDR3: CASSPYRDGNSPLHF
size: once; V: TRBV28; J: TRBJ1-1; D: TRBD1; DNA: TGTGCCAGCAGTCCGGACAGGGACAAGACTGAAGCTTTCTTT; CDR3: CASSPDRDKTEAFF
size: -; V: TRBV21-1; J: TRBJ2-1; D: -; DNA: TGTGCCATCTCGTACAGGGCCAATGAGCAGTTCTTC; CDR3: CAISYRANEQFF
size: -; V: TRBV25-1; J: TRBJ1-4; D: TRBD1; DNA: TGTGCCAGCAGTGAATATCAGGGGGTTATTGAAAAACTGTTTTTT; CDR3: CASSEYQGVIEKLFF
size: -; V: TRBV21-1; J: TRBJ2-3; D: -; DNA: TGTGCCAGCAGTCTCGTCGTGGGAGGGCCAGATACGCAGTATTTT; CDR3: CASSLVVGGPDTQYF
size: -; V: TRBV5-4; J: TRBJ2-6; D: TRBD2; DNA: TGTGCCAGCAGCTTGCCTCGAGCGGGGGGGGCCAACGTCCTGACTTTC; CDR3: CASSLPRAGGANVLTF
size: -; V: TRBV5-4; J: TRBJ2-2; D: -; DNA: TGTGCCAGCAGCTTGGGCCAGGGCCCGAACACCGGGGAGCTGTTTTTT; CDR3: CASSLGQGPNTGELFF
size: few; V: TRBV19; J: TRBJ1-4; D: TRBD1; DNA: TGTGCCAGTAGCTATACACCGGGACAGGGAAATGAAAAACTGTTTTTT; CDR3: CASSYTPGQGNEKLFF
size: few; V: TRBV27; J: TRBJ2-1; D: TRBD2; DNA: TGTGCCAGCTCAGGCGGGAGGTTCTACAATGAGCAGTTCTTC; CDR3: CASSGGRFYNEQFF
size: -; V: TRBV13; J: TRBJ2-3; D: TRBD2; DNA: TGTGCCAGCAGCTTAAATAGCGGGAGGTACACAGATACGCAGTATTTT; CDR3: CASSLNSGRYTDTQYF